This is a list of T cell receptor beta chains from one sample in a study of beta chain features in type 1 diabetes. Sequencing was performed with immunoSEQ multiplex PCR; in TCRdb, only in-frame clones are kept and a portion is missing. The sample consists of roughly 380,000 clones, about 19% of them appearing once. Sequencing was done on a sample of naive CD4+ T cells from blood. All receptors come from a woman between 18 and 30 years old in good health. Both conserved end residues are part of each CDR3. A clone size is listed for some rows: how often the clone was seen (once, few, many), or a class if it is expanded.

j_call v_call clone_size cdr3_aa
TRBJ1-2 TRBV19 few CASRTPGFYGYTF
TRBJ2-5 TRBV5-1 few CASSLASGGPTETQYF
TRBJ2-1 TRBV18 NA CAGGAGRSYNEQFF
TRBJ2-1 TRBV15 few CATSRPGQGMNEQFF
TRBJ2-5 TRBV30 NA CAWSVQGGETQYF
TRBJ2-3 TRBV4-1 few CASSQDGGGGGTDTQYF
TRBJ1-1 TRBV2 NA CASSIRGDTEAFF
TRBJ1-5 TRBV19 NA CASSEQRDQPQHF
TRBJ2-3 TRBV15 NA CATSRDAAADTQYF
TRBJ1-2 TRBV30 NA CAWFRRQGIHGYTF
TRBJ2-3 TRBV30 NA CAWSVRGGTDTQYF
TRBJ2-2 TRBV7-9 NA CASSFGWRGGTNTGELFF
TRBJ2-3 TRBV29-1 few CSVEDETTDTQYF
TRBJ1-5 TRBV7-3 few CASSYSDVGPVIAQHF
TRBJ2-3 TRBV7-9 few CASSRHGDTQYF
TRBJ1-6 TRBV7-2 NA CASSTRTGDNSPLHF
TRBJ2-3 TRBV30 few CAWAGTGGPDTQYF
TRBJ2-1 TRBV4-2 few CASSSRSRGFGDEQFF
TRBJ1-2 TRBV27 few CASSLAGAGYGYTF
TRBJ2-5 TRBV6-5 NA CASSYINGGLYF
TRBJ2-7 TRBV4-1 NA CASSQGDRDWKEQYF
TRBJ2-1 TRBV6-5 few CASSYGGTTINEQFF
TRBJ2-7 TRBV29-1 few CSVGQNSYEQYF
TRBJ1-5 TRBV6-6 NA CASSDTYNQPQHF
TRBJ2-5 TRBV16 NA CASRDREETQYF
TRBJ2-7 TRBV5-1 few CASSLAGTNPSEQYF
TRBJ2-2 TRBV7-9 NA CASSSFGTGIFLARELFF
TRBJ1-2 TRBV19 NA CASTRQGDYTF
TRBJ1-2 TRBV4-2 few CASSQGQGHDGYTF
TRBJ1-6 TRBV28 NA CASSSPLGSPLHF
TRBJ1-1 TRBV29-1 NA CSVGRGATEAFF
TRBJ1-4 TRBV4-3 NA CASSQDPAALTEKLFF
TRBJ2-1 TRBV11-3 NA CASSFELWQFF
TRBJ1-1 TRBV30 few CAWSWRTANTEAFF
TRBJ2-5 TRBV7-2 few CASSPPLGLSIEETQYF
TRBJ1-1 TRBV7-9 NA CASSSPPGTGREAEAFF
TRBJ1-1 TRBV7-8 NA CASSPRLWERTEAFF